This TCR beta chain originates from a study of blood T cell repertoires in COVID-19. Overall study: Samples of COVID-19 (acute and convalescent) were obtained from the United States, Italy and Spain.

The length of the CDR3 is 14 residues. CDR1 is MDHEN and CDR2 is SYDVKM in the germline V gene. V was clipped by 2 bases and J by 9 bases, with 16 bases between them. Original methodology: Estimation of nucleated cell counts relied on the amplification of reference gene primers. Using immunoSEQ multiplex PCR, the repertoire was profiled, and TCRdb retains in-frame clones only, with some absent. V, J and clone size are those of that table, while D and trimming were read from the DNA. The sample consists of just under 90,000 clones, 85% to 95% of them appearing once. This rearrangement joins TRBV28 to TRBJ1-1; perhaps TRBD1 as D (6 bases). Specimen: peripheral blood. The TCR comes from a man aged 55 to 70 with acute or convalescent COVID-19. The CDR3 here is CASSLTGSWDKAFF. CDR3 in DNA: TGTGCCAGCAGTTTAACGGGTTCATGGGACAAAGCTTTCTTT.